These 16 T cell receptor beta chains originate from one sample sequenced in a study of cytomegalovirus exposure and HLA in healthy donors. The PCR ran on 60 Vbeta and 13 Jbeta primers. Produced via immunoSEQ multiplex PCR; TCRdb's table is partial and in-frame only. The table has 85,000 to 100,000 clones, 63% seen once. The sequenced sample was PBMCs. The source of these receptors is a woman aged 25 to 39 in good health and CMV-seronegative.

This chain uses TRBV7-2 with TRBJ1-1; 7 nucleotides agree with TRBD1. From germline, CDR1 is SGHTA and CDR2 FQGNSA. CDR3 size: 14 residues. The trim removed 1 base at V and 11 bases at J, leaving 10 bases unmatched. CDR3 amino acids: CASSLVGGAGEAFF. The CDR3 region has the DNA TGTGCCAGCAGCTTAGTAGGGGGCGCGGGCGAGGCTTTCTTT.

This clone showed up just a few times. The chain carries TRBV28 and TRBJ2-3, with 9 bases identical to TRBD1. CDR3 size: 16 residues. CDR1 is MDHEN and CDR2 is SYDVKM in the germline V gene. The trim removed 6 bases at V and 4 bases at J, leaving 11 bases unmatched. CDR3 sequence: CASRGSYGTGPDTQYF. The CDR3 DNA is TGTGCCAGCAGAGGCAGTTATGGGACAGGGCCAGATACGCAGTATTTT.

This clone was counted once. The chain recombines TRBV5-1 with TRBJ2-2; TRBD1 matches 11 bases. The ends lost 4 bases at V and 1 base at J; junction bases unmatched: 3. Germline V lookup: CDR1 SGHRS, CDR2 YFSETQ. The CDR3 length is 16 residues. The CDR3 region is CASSPGQGGNTGELFF. The DNA of the CDR3 is TGCGCCAGCAGCCCGGGACAGGGGGGGAACACCGGGGAGCTGTTTTTT.

The count of this clone is one. The chain has TRBV5-6 and TRBJ2-7; 9 bases fit TRBD1. This CDR3 region has 15 residues. V trimming: 2 bases; J trimming: 4 bases; junction bases outside the gene matches: 7. Germline V CDR1 and CDR2: SGHDT, YYEEEE. The CDR3 loop reads CASSLRTGVRYEQYF. CDR3 nucleotide sequence: TGTGCCAGCAGCTTACGGACAGGGGTTCGGTACGAGCAGTACTTC.

This clone occurred a few times. The rearrangement joins TRBV5-6 to TRBJ1-5, with no clear D. Germline assignment: CDR1 SGHDT and CDR2 YYEEEE. Trimming cost V 1 base and J 3 bases, with 8 bases left between them. This CDR3 is built from 14 residues. The CDR3 DNA follows: TGTGCCAGCAGCTTGATGGCGGTCAATCAGCCCCAGCATTTT. Amino acid sequence: CASSLMAVNQPQHF. Together with reference TRBV5-6 and TRBJ1-5, the CDR3 gives the full variable domain: DAGVTQSPTHLIKTRGQQVTLRCSPKSGHDTVSWYQQALGQGPQFIFQYYEEEERQRGNFPDRFSGHQFPNYSSELNVNALLLGDSALYLCASSLMAVNQPQHFGDGTRLSIL.

The chain employs TRBV27 and TRBJ1-5; TRBD1 matches at 9 bases. Germline V gives CDR1 MNHEY, CDR2 SMNVEV (reference sequence). The junction had 11 bases not matched to a gene; V was cut back by 8 bases and J by 0 bases. The CDR3 is made up of 17 amino acids. In DNA, the CDR3 is TGTGCCAGCTCTAAGAGGACAGGGGTAAATAGCAATCAGCCCCAGCATTTT. This sequence encodes CASSKRTGVNSNQPQHF.

The rearrangement links TRBV30 to TRBJ2-2; 7 bases fit TRBD2. The V gene end was trimmed by 8 bases and the J gene end by 6 bases; junction bases not matched to a gene: 9. CDR1 GTSNPN and CDR2 SVGIG come from the germline V gene (reference sequence). The CDR3 runs to 13 residues. CDR3 nucleotides: TGTGCCGAGCGGCGGGAGTGGCCCGGGGAGCTGTTTTTT. Its translation: CAERREWPGELFF.

The chain links TRBV7-3 to TRBJ2-7; maybe TRBD2 (7 bases). The CDR3 runs to 15 residues. Trimming stripped 4 bases from V and 4 bases from J, with 17 bases between. In germline, CDR1 is SGHTA, CDR2 FQGTGA. This CDR3 reads CASSSAAGAQYEQYF. The CDR3 nucleotides read TGTGCCAGCAGCTCGGCGGCGGGGGCTCAGTACGAGCAGTACTTC.

V usage is TRBV5-5 and J usage is TRBJ1-1; a weak D match, TRBD1 (5 bases). Germline CDR1 SGHKS, CDR2 YYEKEE (reference sequence). V lost 5 bases and J lost 1, with 12 bases in between. CDR3 length: 14 residues. CDR3 loop: CASSFRQQNTEAFF. As DNA, the CDR3 is TGTGCCAGCAGTTTTCGACAGCAGAACACTGAAGCTTTCTTT. Together with reference TRBV5-5 and TRBJ1-1, the CDR3 gives the full variable domain: DAGVTQSPTHLIKTRGQQVTLRCSPISGHKSVSWYQQVLGQGPQFIFQYYEKEERGRGNFPDRFSARQFPNYSSELNVNALLLGDSALYLCASSFRQQNTEAFFGQGTRLTVV.

As DNA, the CDR3 is TGTGCCAGCAGCTTGGAGGCTAGCGGTGCCCCCCTGGGAAGAAACATTCAGTACTTC. Protein sequence: CASSLEASGAPLGRNIQYF. The rearrangement joins TRBV5-5 to TRBJ2-4, with 7 bases lining up with TRBD2. V lost 0 bases to trimming and J lost 6 bases; unmatched junction nucleotides: 18. CDR3 length: 19 residues. The germline V gene has CDR1 SGHKS and CDR2 YYEKEE (reference sequence).

The chain joins TRBV27 to TRBJ2-7; perhaps TRBD2 as D (5 bases). The germline V gene encodes CDR1 MNHEY and CDR2 SMNVEV (reference sequence). This CDR3 has 15 amino acids. With 6 bases removed from V and 6 bases from J, the gap between germline ends came to 21 bases. CDR3 in amino acids: CASSPESLWRFEQYF. In DNA form, the CDR3 reads TGTGCCAGCAGCCCGGAGAGCTTGTGGAGGTTCGAGCAGTACTTC.

The rearrangement links TRBV5-1 to TRBJ2-7, with TRBD2 identical over 8 bases. Unmatched junction bases numbered 4, after V lost 2 bases and J lost 3 bases. Germline CDR1 is SGHRS and CDR2 is YFSETQ. The CDR3 length is 14 residues. The CDR3 sequence is CASSFASGYYEQYF. CDR3 in DNA: TGCGCCAGCAGCTTCGCTAGCGGGTACTACGAGCAGTACTTC.

The chain uses TRBV6-1 and TRBJ1-2; D remains ambiguous. CDR1 is MNHNS and CDR2 is SASEGT in the germline V gene. V gave up 1 base and J gave up 4 bases, with 13 bases separating them. The CDR3 runs to 15 residues. Written as DNA, the CDR3 is TGTGCCAGCAGTGAAGGGACCGCTCGGGGCTATGGCTACACCTTC. Translating it yields CASSEGTARGYGYTF.

The CDR3 spells CASSLPGNTIYF. CDR3 bases: TGTGCCAGCAGCCTCCCCGGAAACACCATATATTTT. This chain connects TRBV7-2 to TRBJ1-3; D remains unclear. CDR1 is SGHTA and CDR2 is FQGNSA in the germline V gene. The CDR3 length is 12 residues. V dropped 5 bases and J dropped 4 bases, with 6 bases sitting between them.

This clone turned up a few times. The chain combines TRBV5-1 with TRBJ1-2, with 7 bases identical to TRBD1. The CDR3 contains 14 residues. With V trimmed by 4 bases and J by 2 bases, 5 bases remained unmatched. From germline, CDR1 is SGHRS and CDR2 YFSETQ. For the CDR3, the DNA is TGCGCCAGCAGCGGAGAGACAGGGAACTATGGCTACACCTTC. Its protein product is CASSGETGNYGYTF.

V usage is TRBV6-1 and J usage is TRBJ2-7; the D gene is possibly TRBD1 (5 bases). Germline lookup yields CDR1 MNHNS and CDR2 SASEGT. Trimming pared 0 bases from V and 3 bases from J, leaving 12 bases between. This CDR3 has 15 amino acids. CDR3 sequence reads: CASSEADSPLYEQYF. CDR3 sequence (DNA): TGTGCCAGCAGTGAAGCCGACAGCCCCCTCTACGAGCAGTACTTC.